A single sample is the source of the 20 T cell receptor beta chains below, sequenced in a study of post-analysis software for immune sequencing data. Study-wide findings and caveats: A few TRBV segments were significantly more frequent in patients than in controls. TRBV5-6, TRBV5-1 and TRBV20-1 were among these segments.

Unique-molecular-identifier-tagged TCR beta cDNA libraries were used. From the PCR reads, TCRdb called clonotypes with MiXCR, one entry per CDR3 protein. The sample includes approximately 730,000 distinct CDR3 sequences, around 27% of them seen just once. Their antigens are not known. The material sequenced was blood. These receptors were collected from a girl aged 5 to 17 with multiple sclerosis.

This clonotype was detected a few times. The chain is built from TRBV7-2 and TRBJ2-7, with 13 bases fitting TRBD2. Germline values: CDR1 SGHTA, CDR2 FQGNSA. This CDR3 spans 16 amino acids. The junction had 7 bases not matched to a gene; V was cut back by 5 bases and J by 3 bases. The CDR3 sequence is CASSIGLAGVSYEQYF. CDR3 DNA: TGTGCCAGCAGCATCGGACTAGCGGGAGTCAGCTACGAGCAGTACTTC.

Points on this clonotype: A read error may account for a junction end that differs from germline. The CDR3 DNA sequence: TGTGTCAGCAGCGTAGTTCTAGCGGGGGGTAATGAGCAGTTCTTC. It specifies CVSSVVLAGGNEQFF. The chain joins TRBV9 to TRBJ2-1, with 11 bases lining up with TRBD2. The CDR3 runs to 15 residues. Per the germline V gene, CDR1 is SGDLS and CDR2 is YYNGEE.

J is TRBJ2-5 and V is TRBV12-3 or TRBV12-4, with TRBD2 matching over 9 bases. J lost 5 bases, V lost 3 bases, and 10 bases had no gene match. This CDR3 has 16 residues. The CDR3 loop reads CASSFLAGGLPETQYF. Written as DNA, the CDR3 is TGTGCCAGCAGTTTTTTGGCGGGGGGGCTTCCGGAGACCCAGTACTTC.

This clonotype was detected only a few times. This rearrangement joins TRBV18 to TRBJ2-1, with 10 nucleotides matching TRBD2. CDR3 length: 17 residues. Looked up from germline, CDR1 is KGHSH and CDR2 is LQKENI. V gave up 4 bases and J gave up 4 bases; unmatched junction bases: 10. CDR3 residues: CASSLILSGGPYNEQFF. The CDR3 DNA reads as TGTGCCAGCTCACTAATACTTAGCGGGGGGCCATACAATGAGCAGTTCTTC.

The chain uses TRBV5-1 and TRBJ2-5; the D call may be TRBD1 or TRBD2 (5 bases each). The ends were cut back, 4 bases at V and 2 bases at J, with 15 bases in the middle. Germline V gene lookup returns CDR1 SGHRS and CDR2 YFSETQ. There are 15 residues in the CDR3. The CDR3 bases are TGCGCCAGCAGCCCCGTCGGGGACCGTCAAGAGACCCAGTACTTC. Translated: CASSPVGDRQETQYF.

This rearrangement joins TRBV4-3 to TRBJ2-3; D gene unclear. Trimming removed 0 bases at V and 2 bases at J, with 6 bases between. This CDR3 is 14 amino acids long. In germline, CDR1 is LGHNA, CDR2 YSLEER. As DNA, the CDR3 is TGCGCCAGCAGCCAAGATGTACACACAGATACGCAGTATTTT. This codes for CASSQDVHTDTQYF.

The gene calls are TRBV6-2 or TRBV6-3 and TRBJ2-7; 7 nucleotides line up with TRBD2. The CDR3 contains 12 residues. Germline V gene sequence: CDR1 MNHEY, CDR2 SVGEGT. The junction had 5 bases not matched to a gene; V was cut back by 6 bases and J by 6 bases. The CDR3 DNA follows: TGTGCCAGCAGGGCTAGCGGCATCGAGCAGTACTTC. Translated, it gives CASRASGIEQYF.

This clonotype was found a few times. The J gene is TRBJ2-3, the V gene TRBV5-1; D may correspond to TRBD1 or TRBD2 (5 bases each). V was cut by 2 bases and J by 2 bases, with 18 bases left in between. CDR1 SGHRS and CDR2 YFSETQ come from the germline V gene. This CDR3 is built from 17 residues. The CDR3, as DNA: TGCGCCAGCAGCTTAATTGTCACGGGACGCCACACAGATACGCAGTATTTT. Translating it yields CASSLIVTGRHTDTQYF. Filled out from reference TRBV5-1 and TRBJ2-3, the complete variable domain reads KAGVTQTPRYLIKTRGQQVTLSCSPISGHRSVSWYQQTPGQGLQFLFEYFSETQRNKGNFPGRFSGRQFSNSRSEMNVSTLELGDSALYLCASSLIVTGRHTDTQYFGPGTRLTVL.

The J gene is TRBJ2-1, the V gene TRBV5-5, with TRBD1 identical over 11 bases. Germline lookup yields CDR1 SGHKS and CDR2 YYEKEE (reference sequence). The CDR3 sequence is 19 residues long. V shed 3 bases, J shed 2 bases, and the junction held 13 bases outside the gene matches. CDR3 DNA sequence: TGTGCCAGCAGCTCCGATCGTCGGGACAGGGGGGTAACCTACAATGAGCAGTTCTTC. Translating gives CASSSDRRDRGVTYNEQFF. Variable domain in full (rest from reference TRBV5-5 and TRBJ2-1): DAGVTQSPTHLIKTRGQQVTLRCSPISGHKSVSWYQQVLGQGPQFIFQYYEKEERGRGNFPDRFSARQFPNYSSELNVNALLLGDSALYLCASSSDRRDRGVTYNEQFFGPGTRLTVL.

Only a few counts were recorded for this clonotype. The CDR3 DNA follows: TGCAGTGCTAGGTCCGGGACTAGCCACACAGATACGCAGTATTTT. This sequence encodes CSARSGTSHTDTQYF. The chain couples TRBV20-1 to TRBJ2-3; 9 bases line up with TRBD2. Per germline, CDR1 DFQATT and CDR2 SNEGSKA (reference sequence). V was clipped by 3 bases and J by 2 bases; unmatched bases: 6. There are 15 residues in the CDR3.

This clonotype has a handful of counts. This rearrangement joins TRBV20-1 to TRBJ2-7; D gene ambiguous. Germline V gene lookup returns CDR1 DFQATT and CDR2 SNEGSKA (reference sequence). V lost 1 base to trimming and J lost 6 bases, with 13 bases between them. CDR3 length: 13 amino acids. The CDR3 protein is CSARVNLRVEQYF. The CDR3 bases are TGCAGTGCTAGAGTGAACCTACGGGTCGAGCAGTACTTC.

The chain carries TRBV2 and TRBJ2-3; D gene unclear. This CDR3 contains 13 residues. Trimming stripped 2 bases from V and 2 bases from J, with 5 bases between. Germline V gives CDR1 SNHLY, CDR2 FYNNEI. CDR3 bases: TGTGCCAGCAGTGAATTAACCACAGATACGCAGTATTTT. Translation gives CASSELTTDTQYF.

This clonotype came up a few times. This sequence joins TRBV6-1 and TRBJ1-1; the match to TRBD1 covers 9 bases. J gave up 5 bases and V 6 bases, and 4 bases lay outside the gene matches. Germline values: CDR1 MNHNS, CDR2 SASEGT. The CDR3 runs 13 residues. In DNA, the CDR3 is TGTGCCAGCAGGGGGACAGGGTGGACTGAAGCTTTCTTT. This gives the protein CASRGTGWTEAFF.

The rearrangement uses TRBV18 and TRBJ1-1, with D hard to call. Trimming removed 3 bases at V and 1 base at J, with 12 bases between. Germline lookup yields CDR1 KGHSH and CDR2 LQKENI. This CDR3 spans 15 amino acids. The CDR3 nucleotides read TGTGCCAGCTCACCCAGGACGGGGTCGAACACTGAAGCTTTCTTT. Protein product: CASSPRTGSNTEAFF.

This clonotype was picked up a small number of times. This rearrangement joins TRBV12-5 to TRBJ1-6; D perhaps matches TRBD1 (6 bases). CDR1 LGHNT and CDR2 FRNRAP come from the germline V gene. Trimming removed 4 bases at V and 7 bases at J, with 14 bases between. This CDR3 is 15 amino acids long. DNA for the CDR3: TGTGCTAGTGGTTCCCGGGACACCGCAAATTCACCCCTCCACTTT. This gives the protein CASGSRDTANSPLHF.

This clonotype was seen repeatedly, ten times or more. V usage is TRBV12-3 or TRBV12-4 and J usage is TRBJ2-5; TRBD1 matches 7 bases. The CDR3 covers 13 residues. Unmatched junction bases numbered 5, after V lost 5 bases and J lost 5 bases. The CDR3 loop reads CASSPGGWETQYF. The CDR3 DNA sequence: TGTGCCAGCAGTCCAGGGGGTTGGGAGACCCAGTACTTC.

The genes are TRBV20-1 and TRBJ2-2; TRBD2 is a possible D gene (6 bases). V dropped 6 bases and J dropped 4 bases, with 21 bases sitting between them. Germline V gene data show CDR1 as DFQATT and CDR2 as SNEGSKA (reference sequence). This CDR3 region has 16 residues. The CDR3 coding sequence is TGCAGTGCCGAGGGACGTAGAGCGGGTGTCACCGGGGAGCTGTTTTTT. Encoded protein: CSAEGRRAGVTGELFF.

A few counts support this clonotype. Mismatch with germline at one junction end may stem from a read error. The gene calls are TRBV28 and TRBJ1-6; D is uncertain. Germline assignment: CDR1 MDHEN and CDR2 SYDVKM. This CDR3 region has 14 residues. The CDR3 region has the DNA TGTGCCAGCAGTCCTCCAGACACAAATTCACCCCGCCACTTT. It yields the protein CASSPPDTNSPRHF. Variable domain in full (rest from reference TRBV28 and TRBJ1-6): DVKVTQSSRYLVKRTGEKVFLECVQDMDHENMFWYRQDPGLGLRLIYFSYDVKMKEKGDIPEGYSVSREKKERFSLILESASTNQTSMYLCASSPPDTNSPRHFGNGTRLTVT.

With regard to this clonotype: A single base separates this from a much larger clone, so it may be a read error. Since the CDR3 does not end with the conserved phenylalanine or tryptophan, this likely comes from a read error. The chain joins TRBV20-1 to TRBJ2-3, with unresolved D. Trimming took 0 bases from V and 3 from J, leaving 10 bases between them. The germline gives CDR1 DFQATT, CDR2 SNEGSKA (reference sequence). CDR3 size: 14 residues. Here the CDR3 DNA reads TGCAGTGCTAGAGAGAAAAGGCGTACAGATACGCAGTATTTG. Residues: CSAREKRRTDTQYL.

DNA for the CDR3: TGTGCCAGCAGCCAAGCGACGACAGGGGGGGCAGAGACCCAGTACTTC. It yields the protein CASSQATTGGAETQYF. The chain is built from TRBV3-1 and TRBJ2-5, with 9 bases aligning to TRBD1. The CDR3 consists of 16 residues. Per germline, CDR1 LGHDT and CDR2 YNNKEL (reference sequence). J was trimmed by 4 bases and V by 1 base; bases with no gene match: 7.